The next 3 T cell receptor beta chains were all read from a single sample in a study of T cell changes during pregnancy in multiple sclerosis. Profiled with immunoSEQ multiplex PCR; TCRdb holds only in-frame clones, not every one. The profile shows roughly 18,000 clones, 80% to 90% of them singletons. The sample consisted of CD8+ T cells from peripheral blood mononuclear cells, taken after pregnancy. The receptor source for this set is a female donor in good health, enrolled as a control in a pregnancy study.

The chain joins TRBV6-4 to TRBJ2-6; D perhaps matches TRBD1 (6 bases). From germline, CDR1 is MRHNA and CDR2 SNTAGT. The V gene lost 2 bases and the J gene lost 0 bases, with 8 bases spanning the gap. There are 16 residues in the CDR3. The DNA of the CDR3 is TGTGCCAGCAGTGACGGACAGAGCTCTGGGGCCAACGTCCTGACTTTC. It encodes CASSDGQSSGANVLTF.

This rearrangement joins TRBV6-1 to TRBJ2-5; 10 nucleotides agree with TRBD1. This CDR3 spans 16 amino acids. Per germline, CDR1 MNHNS and CDR2 SASEGT. Losses at the gene ends were 3 bases for V and 3 bases for J; bases not matched to a gene: 7. The CDR3 reads CASSEQSGTGEETQYF. The DNA for the CDR3 is TGTGCCAGCAGTGAGCAATCCGGGACAGGGGAAGAGACCCAGTACTTC.

The genes are TRBV27 and TRBJ2-7; the D is unclear. The CDR3 runs 13 residues. V lost 4 bases and J 1 base, leaving 8 bases between the germline ends. Germline loops: CDR1 MNHEY, CDR2 SMNVEV (reference sequence). The CDR3 loop is CASSSSPSYEQYF. DNA of the CDR3: TGTGCCAGCAGTTCCTCTCCTTCCTACGAGCAGTACTTC.